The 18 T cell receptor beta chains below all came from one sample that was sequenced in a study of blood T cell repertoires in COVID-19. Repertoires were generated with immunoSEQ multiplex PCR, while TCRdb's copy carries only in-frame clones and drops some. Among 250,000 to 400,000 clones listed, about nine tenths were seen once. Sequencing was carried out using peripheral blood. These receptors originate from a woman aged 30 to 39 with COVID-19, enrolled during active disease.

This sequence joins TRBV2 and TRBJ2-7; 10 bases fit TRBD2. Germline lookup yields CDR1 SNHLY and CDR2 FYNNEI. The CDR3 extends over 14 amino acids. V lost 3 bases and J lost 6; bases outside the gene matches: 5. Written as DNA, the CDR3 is TGTGCCAGCAGTGACGGACTAGCGGCGTCCGAGCAGTACTTC. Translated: CASSDGLAASEQYF.

The DNA for the CDR3 is TGTGCCAGTAGTATGCTGAGAGGGGGCGTCACCGGGGAGCTGTTTTTT. Translation: CASSMLRGGVTGELFF. V is TRBV19 and J is TRBJ2-2; 7 nucleotides line up with TRBD1. Germline assignment: CDR1 LNHDA and CDR2 SQIVND (reference sequence). The V segment lost 3 bases and the J segment 4 bases; nucleotides outside the gene matches: 8. This CDR3 is built from 16 residues.

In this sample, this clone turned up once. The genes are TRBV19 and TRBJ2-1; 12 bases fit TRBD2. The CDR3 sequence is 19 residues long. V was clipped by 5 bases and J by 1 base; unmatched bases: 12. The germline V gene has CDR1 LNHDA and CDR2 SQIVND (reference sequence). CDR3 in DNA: TGTGCCAGTAGTGCCAGACTAGCGGGAGCGATCCTTTCCTACAATGAGCAGTTCTTC. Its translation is CASSARLAGAILSYNEQFF.

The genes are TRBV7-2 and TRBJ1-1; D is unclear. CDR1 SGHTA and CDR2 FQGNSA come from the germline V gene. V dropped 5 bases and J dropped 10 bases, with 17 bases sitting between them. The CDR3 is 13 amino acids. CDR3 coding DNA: TGTGCCAGCAGCCCTATGGAGGGTCTCGCAGCTTTCTTT. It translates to CASSPMEGLAAFF.

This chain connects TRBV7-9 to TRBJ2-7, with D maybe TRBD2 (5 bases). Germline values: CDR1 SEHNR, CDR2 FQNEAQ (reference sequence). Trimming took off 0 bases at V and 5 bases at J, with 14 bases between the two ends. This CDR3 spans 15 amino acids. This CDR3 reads CASSLALPSNDEQYF. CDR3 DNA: TGTGCCAGCAGCTTAGCGCTACCTAGCAACGACGAGCAGTACTTC.

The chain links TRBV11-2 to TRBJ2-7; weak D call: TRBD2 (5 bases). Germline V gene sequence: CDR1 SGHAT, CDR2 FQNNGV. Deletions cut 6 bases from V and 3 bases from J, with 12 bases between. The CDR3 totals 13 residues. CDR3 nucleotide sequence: TGTGCCAGCAGTACCAGCGGAATCTACGAGCAGTACTTC. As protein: CASSTSGIYEQYF.

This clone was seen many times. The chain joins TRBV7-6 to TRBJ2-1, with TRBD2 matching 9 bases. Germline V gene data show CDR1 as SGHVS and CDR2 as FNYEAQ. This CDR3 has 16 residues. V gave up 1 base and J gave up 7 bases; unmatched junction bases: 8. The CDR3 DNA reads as TGTGCCAGCAGCTTAGAGGCGGGAGGGCCGTGGAATGAGCAGTTCTTC. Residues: CASSLEAGGPWNEQFF.

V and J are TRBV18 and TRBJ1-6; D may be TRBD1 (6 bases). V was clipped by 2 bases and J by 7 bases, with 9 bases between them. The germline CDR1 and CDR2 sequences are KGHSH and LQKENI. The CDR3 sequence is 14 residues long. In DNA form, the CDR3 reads TGTGCCAGCTCACCAGAGAGGGGGAATTCACCCCTCCACTTT. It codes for CASSPERGNSPLHF. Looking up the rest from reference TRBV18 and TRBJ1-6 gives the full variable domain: NAGVMQNPRHLVRRRGQEARLRCSPMKGHSHVYWYRQLPEEGLKFMVYLQKENIIDESGMPKERFSAEFPKEGPSILRIQQVVRGDSAAYFCASSPERGNSPLHFGNGTRLTVT.

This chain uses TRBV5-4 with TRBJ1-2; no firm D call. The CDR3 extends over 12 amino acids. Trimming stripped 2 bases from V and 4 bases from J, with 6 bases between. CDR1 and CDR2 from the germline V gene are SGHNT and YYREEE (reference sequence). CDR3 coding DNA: TGTGCCAGCAGCTTTAGTGGCTATGGCTACACCTTC. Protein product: CASSFSGYGYTF.

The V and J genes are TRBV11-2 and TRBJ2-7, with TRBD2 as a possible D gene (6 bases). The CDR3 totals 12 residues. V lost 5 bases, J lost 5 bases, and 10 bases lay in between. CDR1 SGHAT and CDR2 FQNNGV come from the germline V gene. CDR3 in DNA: TGTGCCAGCAGCCCTGGGACTCACGAGCAGTACTTC. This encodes CASSPGTHEQYF.

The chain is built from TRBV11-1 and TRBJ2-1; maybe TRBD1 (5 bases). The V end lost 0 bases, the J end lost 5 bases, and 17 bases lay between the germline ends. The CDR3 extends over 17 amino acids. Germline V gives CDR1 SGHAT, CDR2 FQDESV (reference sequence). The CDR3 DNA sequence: TGTGCCAGCAGCTTAGCTCTATTGGGGCAGTATAACAATGAGCAGTTCTTC. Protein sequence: CASSLALLGQYNNEQFF.

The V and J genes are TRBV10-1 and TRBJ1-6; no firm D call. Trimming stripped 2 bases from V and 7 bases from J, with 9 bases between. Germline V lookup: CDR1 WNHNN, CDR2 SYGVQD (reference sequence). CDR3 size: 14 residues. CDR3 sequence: CASSEGLGNSPLHF. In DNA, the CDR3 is TGCGCCAGCAGTGAGGGACTTGGAAATTCACCCCTCCACTTT.

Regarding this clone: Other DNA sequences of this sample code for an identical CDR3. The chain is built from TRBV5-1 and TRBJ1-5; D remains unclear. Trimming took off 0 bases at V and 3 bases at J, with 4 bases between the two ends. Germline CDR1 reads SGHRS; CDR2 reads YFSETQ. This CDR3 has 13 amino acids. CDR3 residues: CASSLGPNQPQHF. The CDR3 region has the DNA TGCGCCAGCAGCTTGGGGCCCAATCAGCCCCAGCATTTT.

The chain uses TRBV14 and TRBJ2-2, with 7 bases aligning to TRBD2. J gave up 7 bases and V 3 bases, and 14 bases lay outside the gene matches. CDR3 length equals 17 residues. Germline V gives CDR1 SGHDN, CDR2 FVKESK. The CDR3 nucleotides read TGTGCCAGCAGCCACCTCCGGGAGGTAGGGGCTGACGGGGAGCTGTTTTTT. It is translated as CASSHLREVGADGELFF.

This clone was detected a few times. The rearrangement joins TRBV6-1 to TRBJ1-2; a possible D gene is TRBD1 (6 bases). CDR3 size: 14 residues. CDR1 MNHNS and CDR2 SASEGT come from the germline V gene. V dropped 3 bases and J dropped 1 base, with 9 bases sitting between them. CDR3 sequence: CASSETGDNYGYTF. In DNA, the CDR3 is TGTGCCAGCAGTGAGACAGGAGATAACTATGGCTACACCTTC.

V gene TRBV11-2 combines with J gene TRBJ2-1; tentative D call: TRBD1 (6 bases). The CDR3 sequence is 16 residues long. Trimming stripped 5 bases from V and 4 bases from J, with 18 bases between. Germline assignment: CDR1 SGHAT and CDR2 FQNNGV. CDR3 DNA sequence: TGTGCCAGCAGCCGTGGGGGCCTAGCCTCTTACAATGAGCAGTTCTTC. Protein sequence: CASSRGGLASYNEQFF.

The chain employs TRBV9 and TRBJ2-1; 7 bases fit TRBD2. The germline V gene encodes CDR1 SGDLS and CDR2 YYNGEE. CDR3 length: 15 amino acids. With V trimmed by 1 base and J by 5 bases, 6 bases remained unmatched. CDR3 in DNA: TGTGCCAGCAGCGTACGGGGGGAGGGAGACAATGAGCAGTTCTTC. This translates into CASSVRGEGDNEQFF.

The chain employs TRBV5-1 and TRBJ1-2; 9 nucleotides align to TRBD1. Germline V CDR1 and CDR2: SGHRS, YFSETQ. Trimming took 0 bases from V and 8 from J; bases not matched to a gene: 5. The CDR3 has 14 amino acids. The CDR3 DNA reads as TGCGCCAGCAGCTTGGGACAGGGGGTGGAAGGCTACACCTTC. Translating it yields CASSLGQGVEGYTF.